Listed here are 23 T cell receptor beta chains from one sample, sequenced in a study of T cell repertoires in cytomegalovirus infection (dated by TCRdb to between 2019 and 2020). Sequencer: Illumina HiSeq 1500. TCRdb's own reprocessing of the public reads used fastp at Q25 and MiXCR and kept productive beta chains. CDR3 protein sequences are deduplicated, and each keeps its most common genes and DNA. Within this sample are approximately 630,000 distinct CDR3 sequences, with approximately 24% of them counted one time only. 7% to 9% of the sample rests with the top ten. The specimen was CD8+ T cells from PBMCs. The source is a human donor in good health (CMV status not recorded). Some clones in this sample may be carry-over from other donors' samples.

The genes are TRBV28 and TRBJ1-5, with D tentatively TRBD1 (6 bases). This CDR3 spans 17 amino acids. CDR1 and CDR2 (germline): MDHEN, SYDVKM. The V and J ends lost 7 bases and 0 bases respectively, with 19 bases between them. The CDR3 DNA sequence: TGTGCCAGCACCTCCCCCCGGGACACCATTAGCAATCAGCCCCAGCATTTT. Amino acid sequence: CASTSPRDTISNQPQHF.

V is TRBV2 and J is TRBJ2-2; D ambiguous. Germline-derived CDR1 and CDR2 are SNHLY and FYNNEI. The CDR3 has 14 residues. V was clipped by 0 bases and J by 5 bases, with 7 bases between them. CDR3 DNA sequence: TGTGCCAGCAGTGAAGCAGTGGGAACCGGGGAGCTGTTTTTT. Amino acids: CASSEAVGTGELFF.

In this sample, this clonotype turned up a few times. The chain recombines TRBV19 with TRBJ1-5; tentatively, D is TRBD1 (6 bases). The V and J ends lost 10 bases and 1 base respectively, with 17 bases between them. Looked up from germline, CDR1 is LNHDA and CDR2 is SQIVND (reference sequence). The CDR3 runs to 15 residues. CDR3 in DNA: TGTGCCACCAGACAGGATTGGGCAAGCAATCAGCCCCAGCATTTT. It specifies CATRQDWASNQPQHF.

This clonotype appeared many times. CDR3: CARHWDRGFQPQHF. As DNA, the CDR3 is TGTGCTCGCCACTGGGACAGGGGGTTTCAGCCCCAGCATTTT. V and J are TRBV12-3 or TRBV12-4 and TRBJ1-5, with 11 bases matching TRBD1. This CDR3 is built from 14 residues.

The J gene is TRBJ2-3, the V gene TRBV29-1; D is possibly TRBD1 (5 bases). The CDR3 runs 12 residues. Germline V gives CDR1 SQVTM, CDR2 ANQGSEA. V lost 6 bases and J lost 7, with 14 bases in between. The CDR3 coding sequence is TGCAGCGTCTTCAGGGAAACGAATACGCAGTATTTT. This encodes CSVFRETNTQYF.

This clonotype is a singleton in its sample. The J gene is TRBJ2-2, the V gene TRBV27, with D unclear. Germline CDR1 is MNHEY and CDR2 is SMNVEV (reference sequence). The V gene lost 3 bases and the J gene lost 4 bases, with 12 bases spanning the gap. The CDR3 length is 15 residues. The CDR3 DNA sequence: TGTGCCAGCAGTTTGTCCAGTAGTATCACCGGGGAGCTGTTTTTT. Translating it yields CASSLSSSITGELFF.

The chain couples TRBV28 to TRBJ1-6; the D gene is possibly TRBD1 (5 bases). The CDR3 sequence is 14 residues long. Germline V gives CDR1 MDHEN, CDR2 SYDVKM. V shed 3 bases and J shed 8 bases, with 11 bases lying between them. CDR3 DNA sequence: TGTGCCAGCAGTTTTCGGGGCTGGGATTCACCCCTCCACTTT. Its protein is CASSFRGWDSPLHF.

This clonotype was observed at least ten times. The chain joins TRBV7-2 to TRBJ2-3, with a possible D match to TRBD1 (5 bases). CDR1 is SGHTA, CDR2 FQGNSA, per germline. The V gene lost 5 bases and the J gene lost 3 bases, with 15 bases spanning the gap. This CDR3 has 15 residues. CDR3 in amino acids: CASSQSWGGTDTQYF. In DNA, the CDR3 is TGTGCCAGCAGCCAGAGCTGGGGCGGAACAGATACGCAGTATTTT.

This clonotype appeared a few times. This chain joins TRBV15 and TRBJ2-3; perhaps D is TRBD1 or TRBD2 (5 bases each). The CDR3 covers 14 residues. V dropped 1 base and J dropped 6 bases, with 11 bases sitting between them. CDR1 LNHNV and CDR2 YYDKDF come from the germline V gene (reference sequence). The CDR3 coding sequence is TGTGCCACCAGCAGAGTGGGGACGGAGGATACGCAGTATTTT. Protein sequence: CATSRVGTEDTQYF.

This clonotype was observed at least ten times. CDR3 sequence (DNA): TGTGCCAGCAGCTTAGGACAGGGGGCGATCCTGAACACTGAAGCTTTCTTT. Protein product: CASSLGQGAILNTEAFF. The chain couples TRBV7-8 to TRBJ1-1; 10 nucleotides match TRBD1. The junction had 5 bases not matched to a gene; V was cut back by 1 base and J by 0 bases. In germline, CDR1 is SGHVS, CDR2 FQNEAQ. The CDR3 length is 17 residues. Full variable domain (outside the CDR3, taken from reference TRBV7-8 and TRBJ1-1): GAGVSQSPRYKVAKRGQDVALRCDPISGHVSLFWYQQALGQGPEFLTYFQNEAQLDKSGLPSDRFFAERPEGSVSTLKIQRTQQEDSAVYLCASSLGQGAILNTEAFFGQGTRLTVV.

The chain has TRBV9 and TRBJ2-7, with 7 bases matching TRBD1. This CDR3 comprises 15 residues. J gave up 6 bases and V 4 bases, and 13 bases lay outside the gene matches. The germline gives CDR1 SGDLS, CDR2 YYNGEE. The CDR3 spells CASSPGTADPGEQYV. Here the CDR3 DNA reads TGTGCCAGCAGCCCCGGGACAGCCGACCCGGGCGAGCAGTACGTC.

For the CDR3, the DNA is TGTGCCAGCAGTTACGGTCCTGTAACTAACAATGAGCAGTTCTTC. Translation gives CASSYGPVTNNEQFF. The genes are TRBV6-5 and TRBJ2-1; the D is unclear. CDR1 is MNHEY and CDR2 is SVGAGI in the germline V gene. The CDR3 length is 15 residues. V lost 2 bases to trimming and J lost 5 bases, with 13 bases between them.

Many counts were recorded for this clonotype. The V gene is TRBV7-8, the J gene TRBJ1-2; D is ambiguous. Trimming removed 10 bases at V and 3 bases at J, with 15 bases between. CDR3 length equals 13 residues. The germline CDR1 and CDR2 sequences are SGHVS and FQNEAQ. The CDR3 DNA is TGTGCCACCCGTTCCGAGGAGTACTATGGCTACACCTTC. This sequence encodes CATRSEEYYGYTF.

This clonotype was counted between two and nine times. V gene TRBV20-1 combines with J gene TRBJ2-5; 7 positions match TRBD2. CDR1 and CDR2 (germline): DFQATT, SNEGSKA (reference sequence). CDR3 size: 12 residues. V shed 5 bases and J 4 bases; nucleotides not matched to a gene: 4. The CDR3 nucleotides are TGCAGTGCTCGGGACTACCCAGAGACCCAGTACTTC. Its protein product is CSARDYPETQYF.

The table lists this clonotype with a few counts. The genes are TRBV27 and TRBJ2-5, with 7 nucleotides matching TRBD2. With 3 bases clipped from V and 5 bases from J, the junction kept 3 bases outside the gene matches. The CDR3 totals 13 residues. Germline V lookup: CDR1 MNHEY, CDR2 SMNVEV (reference sequence). The CDR3 nucleotides read TGTGCCAGCAGTTTCTGGGAGGGGGAGACCCAGTACTTC. Its protein is CASSFWEGETQYF.

This clonotype has just one count. The rearrangement joins TRBV14 to TRBJ2-7, with 7 bases lining up with TRBD1. V was pared by 1 base and J by 2 bases, with 5 bases of the junction left unmatched. Germline V gene sequence: CDR1 SGHDN, CDR2 FVKESK. The CDR3 sequence is 15 residues long. This chain's CDR3 is CASSQGNRGTYEQYF. The CDR3, as DNA: TGTGCCAGCAGCCAAGGTAACAGGGGTACCTACGAGCAGTACTTC.

Ten or more counts support this clonotype. The chain couples TRBV7-2 to TRBJ2-3, with TRBD1 identical over 10 bases. The CDR3 is made up of 16 amino acids. The V and J ends lost 8 bases and 3 bases, in that order; junction bases with no gene match: 11. Germline values: CDR1 SGHTA, CDR2 FQGNSA. The DNA for the CDR3 is TGTGCCAGCTTGCCGGATGGGACAGGGGTAACAGATACGCAGTATTTT. Translation gives CASLPDGTGVTDTQYF.

This clonotype was picked up many times. V usage is TRBV7-9 and J usage is TRBJ1-2; tentatively, D is TRBD1 (6 bases). Trimming cost V 2 bases and J 8 bases, with 21 bases left between them. The CDR3 has 16 residues. Looked up from germline, CDR1 is SEHNR and CDR2 is FQNEAQ (reference sequence). CDR3 in DNA: TGTGCCAGCAGCTTACCTCAAGGGACACCTAGCCGAGGCTACACCTTC. Residues: CASSLPQGTPSRGYTF.

This clonotype was counted a few times. The chain joins TRBV12-3 or TRBV12-4 to TRBJ2-7, with 10 bases aligning to TRBD1. The CDR3 is 16 amino acids. V lost 7 bases to trimming and J lost 3 bases; unmatched junction nucleotides: 12. CDR3 sequence: CASKNPQGTGDYEQYF. As DNA, the CDR3 is TGTGCCAGCAAAAACCCACAGGGGACAGGGGACTACGAGCAGTACTTC.

The rearrangement uses TRBV4-1 and TRBJ2-7; TRBD2 is a possible D gene (6 bases). CDR1 and CDR2 from the germline V gene are MGHRA and YSYEKL. The CDR3 extends over 16 amino acids. The CDR3, as DNA: TGTGCCAGCAGCCGAACGACGGGGGAAGCAGGGTACGAGCAGTACGTC. Its protein is CASSRTTGEAGYEQYV.

The genes are TRBV20-1 and TRBJ2-3, with TRBD2 matching 10 bases. V was clipped by 4 bases and J by 5 bases; unmatched bases: 9. Germline CDR1 reads DFQATT; CDR2 reads SNEGSKA (reference sequence). This CDR3 comprises 15 residues. DNA of the CDR3: TGCAGTGCTATCAAAGCGGGGGGGCGTCAAGATACGCAGTATTTT. Translated, it gives CSAIKAGGRQDTQYF.

This sequence joins TRBV5-4 and TRBJ1-2; TRBD1 agrees at 10 bases. The CDR3 contains 17 residues. The ends lost 2 bases at V and 5 bases at J; junction bases unmatched: 12. CDR1 is SGHNT and CDR2 is YYREEE in the germline V gene (reference sequence). The CDR3 here is CASSLGTGEVKGYGYTF. For the CDR3, the DNA is TGTGCCAGCAGCTTAGGGACAGGGGAGGTGAAAGGATATGGCTACACCTTC.

V is TRBV6-5 and J is TRBJ2-1; 11 bases are shared with TRBD2. Germline CDR1 is MNHEY and CDR2 is SVGAGI. This CDR3 is 17 amino acids long. With V trimmed by 2 bases and J by 7 bases, 10 bases remained unmatched. The CDR3: CASSYIRSGGARNEQFF. For the CDR3, the DNA is TGTGCCAGCAGTTACATTCGTAGCGGGGGGGCCAGAAATGAGCAGTTCTTC.